The 32 T cell receptor beta chains below come from one sample, sequenced in a study of T cell responses to AZD1222 COVID-19 vaccine. Assay used: immunoSEQ multiplex PCR; TCRdb lists only in-frame clones, some missing. Among about 110,000 clones, around 84% were seen once, and the ten largest hold under 4%. The sample in question was peripheral blood, obtained on day 0 of AZD1222 vaccination. These receptors all come from an adult in good health.

This chain uses TRBV4-1 with TRBJ1-3; 11 bases align to TRBD1. V shed 3 bases and J 1 base; nucleotides not matched to a gene: 14. CDR1 and CDR2 (germline): MGHRA, YSYEKL. This CDR3 comprises 20 residues. The CDR3: CASSHPWTGGTSRSGNTIYF. CDR3 in DNA: TGCGCCAGCAGCCATCCTTGGACAGGGGGCACGTCTAGATCTGGAAACACCATATATTTT.

This chain uses TRBV19 with TRBJ2-5; D perhaps matches TRBD2 (5 bases). The length of the CDR3 is 13 residues. The germline CDR1 and CDR2 sequences are LNHDA and SQIVND (reference sequence). V shed 5 bases and J shed 4 bases, with 11 bases lying between them. CDR3 nucleotide sequence: TGTGCCAGTAGTCCGAGGGTTGCAGAGACCCAGTACTTC. Translating gives CASSPRVAETQYF.

The gene calls are TRBV27 and TRBJ2-7, with 7 nucleotides matching TRBD1. After removal of 3 bases from V and 2 bases from J, the junction contained 7 bases not matched to a gene. CDR1 MNHEY and CDR2 SMNVEV come from the germline V gene (reference sequence). There are 15 residues in the CDR3. The CDR3 DNA is TGTGCCAGCAGTTTCGGTCCGACAGGGACCTACGAGCAGTACTTC. It translates to CASSFGPTGTYEQYF.

The chain carries TRBV6-5 and TRBJ2-3; unclear D gene. CDR1 and CDR2 (germline): MNHEY, SVGAGI. V lost 5 bases, J lost 0 bases, and 9 bases lay in between. This CDR3 has 14 amino acids. The CDR3 here is CASSRTLSTDTQYF. The CDR3 DNA follows: TGTGCCAGCAGTCGAACACTGAGCACAGATACGCAGTATTTT.

This chain uses TRBV7-2 with TRBJ2-1; 8 positions match TRBD1. This CDR3 spans 19 amino acids. V dropped 4 bases and J dropped 4; count of bases not matched to a gene: 18. Germline V lookup: CDR1 SGHTA, CDR2 FQGNSA. The CDR3 region is CASSSRRSSRRDRYNEQFF. DNA for the CDR3: TGTGCCAGCAGCTCTCGTAGGTCCTCACGCCGGGACAGGTACAATGAGCAGTTCTTC.

The chain recombines TRBV5-1 with TRBJ2-1; 13 bases fit TRBD2. The CDR3 has 17 amino acids. V lost 3 bases, J lost 1 base, and 4 bases stayed unmatched. Per the germline V gene, CDR1 is SGHRS and CDR2 is YFSETQ. Written as DNA, the CDR3 is TGCGCCAGCAGCTCAACTAGCGGGGGGGCATCCTACAATGAGCAGTTCTTC. Amino acids: CASSSTSGGASYNEQFF.

The chain recombines TRBV10-3 with TRBJ2-2, with 8 positions matching TRBD2. Germline V gene sequence: CDR1 ENHRY, CDR2 SYGVKD. V shed 10 bases and J 6 bases; nucleotides not matched to a gene: 16. The CDR3 spans 16 residues. The CDR3 bases are TGTGCCACCAGGGCCCCGGAGGCTAGCGGGCCCGGGGAGCTGTTTTTT. Encoded protein: CATRAPEASGPGELFF.

The chain combines TRBV28 with TRBJ1-2, with unresolved D. The CDR3 runs to 15 residues. Trimming took 6 bases from V and 2 from J, leaving 16 bases between them. Germline CDR1 reads MDHEN; CDR2 reads SYDVKM. CDR3 region: CASRPEGQYNYGYTF. DNA for the CDR3: TGTGCCAGCAGGCCCGAGGGTCAGTACAACTATGGCTACACCTTC.

V usage is TRBV7-8 and J usage is TRBJ2-1, with TRBD2 matching 8 bases. Germline CDR1 SGHVS, CDR2 FQNEAQ. The CDR3 is 16 residues long. V trimming: 4 bases; J trimming: 2 bases; junction bases outside the gene matches: 7. CDR3: CASSSRGRGAYNEQFF. The CDR3 coding sequence is TGTGCCAGCAGCTCCCGGGGGCGGGGGGCCTACAATGAGCAGTTCTTC. Together with reference TRBV7-8 and TRBJ2-1, the CDR3 gives the full variable domain: GAGVSQSPRYKVAKRGQDVALRCDPISGHVSLFWYQQALGQGPEFLTYFQNEAQLDKSGLPSDRFFAERPEGSVSTLKIQRTQQEDSAVYLCASSSRGRGAYNEQFFGPGTRLTVL.

The chain combines TRBV11-3 with TRBJ1-6, with D tentatively TRBD1 (5 bases). The V gene's germline CDR1 is SGHNT and CDR2 YENEEA. The V gene lost 5 bases and the J gene lost 6 bases, with 11 bases spanning the gap. This CDR3 spans 14 amino acids. CDR3 DNA: TGTGCCAGCAGCCAAGACAGTGTTAATTCACCCCTCCACTTT. Translation: CASSQDSVNSPLHF.

The chain has TRBV6-4 and TRBJ2-2; possibly TRBD2 for D (5 bases). This CDR3 region has 14 residues. Trimming stripped 5 bases from V and 3 bases from J, with 10 bases between. The germline gives CDR1 MRHNA, CDR2 SNTAGT. This CDR3 is CASSLDGDTGELFF. CDR3 in DNA: TGTGCCAGCAGTTTAGACGGGGACACCGGGGAGCTGTTTTTT.

This sequence joins TRBV7-8 and TRBJ1-1; D ambiguous. The CDR3 has 11 amino acids. The germline V gene encodes CDR1 SGHVS and CDR2 FQNEAQ. V lost 5 bases and J lost 8, with 9 bases in between. DNA for the CDR3: TGTGCCAGCAGCCCAACCCGGGAAGCTTTCTTT. The encoded protein is CASSPTREAFF.

The chain recombines TRBV6-1 with TRBJ1-5; possible D gene TRBD1, 5 bases. This CDR3 region has 17 residues. Germline V CDR1 and CDR2: MNHNS, SASEGT. Trimming cost V 1 base and J 6 bases, with 19 bases left between them. This CDR3 reads CASSEGTAGDTSQPQHF. As DNA, the CDR3 is TGTGCCAGCAGTGAAGGGACGGCGGGGGATACGAGTCAGCCCCAGCATTTT.

The rearrangement joins TRBV5-1 to TRBJ2-1; D remains ambiguous. Germline lookup yields CDR1 SGHRS and CDR2 YFSETQ. The CDR3 totals 17 residues. Trimming removed 4 bases from V and 6 bases from J, with 23 bases in between. CDR3 residues: CASSPPPPPGYINEQFF. Written as DNA, the CDR3 is TGCGCCAGCAGCCCGCCACCCCCCCCAGGCTACATCAATGAGCAGTTCTTC.

The chain joins TRBV12-3 or TRBV12-4 to TRBJ1-6; D gene uncertain. V lost 6 bases, J lost 8 bases, and 11 bases lay in between. The CDR3 runs 13 residues. The CDR3 protein is CASSRNGYSPLHF. CDR3 DNA sequence: TGTGCCAGCAGCCGCAATGGGTATTCACCCCTCCACTTT.

The chain joins TRBV6-5 to TRBJ1-1; unclear D gene. Germline loops: CDR1 MNHEY, CDR2 SVGAGI. Trimming shortened V by 7 bases and J by 3 bases, and 18 bases separated the two germline ends. The CDR3 consists of 15 residues. The CDR3 region is CASTKTLGMYTEAFF. CDR3 in DNA: TGTGCCAGCACCAAAACCCTGGGAATGTACACTGAAGCTTTCTTT.

V and J are TRBV7-2 and TRBJ1-5, with no clear D. Germline CDR1 and CDR2: SGHTA and FQGNSA. This CDR3 is 13 amino acids long. V lost 2 bases and J lost 4, with 6 bases in between. Written as DNA, the CDR3 is TGTGCCAGCAGCTTATACGAAAATCAGCCCCAGCATTTT. Its protein product is CASSLYENQPQHF.

The table lists this clone with a few counts. The rearrangement links TRBV6-5 to TRBJ2-3, with 8 bases that match TRBD2. After removal of 6 bases from V and 2 bases from J, the junction contained 4 bases not matched to a gene. Germline loops: CDR1 MNHEY, CDR2 SVGAGI. This CDR3 has 14 residues. The CDR3 spells CASSGLAPTDTQYF. CDR3 sequence (DNA): TGTGCCAGCAGCGGACTAGCTCCCACAGATACGCAGTATTTT.

J is TRBJ1-6 and V is TRBV9, with TRBD1 matching 9 bases. This CDR3 contains 17 residues. Germline CDR1 SGDLS, CDR2 YYNGEE. The J segment lost 7 bases and the V segment lost 0 bases, leaving 8 bases of the junction unmatched. CDR3 nucleotide sequence: TGTGCCAGCAGCGTAGGAAGGAGACAGGGGGGAAATTCACCCCTCCACTTT. Amino acids: CASSVGRRQGGNSPLHF.

This clone came up once. CDR3 amino acids: CASHRQGRSYNEQFF. As DNA, the CDR3 is TGTGCCAGCCACCGACAGGGACGCTCCTACAATGAGCAGTTCTTC. The V call is TRBV28, the J call TRBJ2-1; 7 bases agree with TRBD1. The CDR3 runs to 15 residues. Germline trimming cut 8 bases from V and 0 bases from J; bases unmatched to any gene: 7. The V gene's germline CDR1 is MDHEN and CDR2 SYDVKM.

The DNA of the CDR3 is TGTGCCAGCGCTGACAGGAGAAATTCACCCCTCCACTTT. Its translation: CASADRRNSPLHF. The V call is TRBV25-1, the J call TRBJ1-6, with a tentative D call TRBD1 (6 bases). V was cut by 8 bases and J by 7 bases, with 12 bases left in between. The CDR3 covers 13 residues. The germline V gene has CDR1 MGHDK and CDR2 SYGVNS.

This clone was detected only a few times. J is TRBJ1-1 and V is TRBV7-6; D is perhaps TRBD1 (6 bases). The ends were cut back, 4 bases at V and 4 bases at J, with 10 bases in the middle. Per the germline V gene, CDR1 is SGHVS and CDR2 is FNYEAQ. There are 13 residues in the CDR3. CDR3 coding DNA: TGTGCCAGCAGCTCACAGGGTAGCACTGAAGCTTTCTTT. Its translation is CASSSQGSTEAFF.

This clone was recorded only once. The V gene is TRBV28, the J gene TRBJ2-4; perhaps TRBD1 as D (6 bases). The CDR3 is 16 amino acids. Deletions cut 9 bases from V and 0 bases from J, with 18 bases between. Looked up from germline, CDR1 is MDHEN and CDR2 is SYDVKM. The CDR3: CASGKGVHLAKNIQYF. The DNA of the CDR3 is TGTGCCAGTGGGAAGGGGGTTCACCTAGCCAAAAACATTCAGTACTTC.

The chain couples TRBV19 to TRBJ1-5; 7 positions agree with TRBD1. CDR1 is LNHDA and CDR2 is SQIVND in the germline V gene (reference sequence). The CDR3 runs to 15 residues. Unmatched junction bases numbered 6, after V lost 5 bases and J lost 2 bases. CDR3 coding DNA: TGTGCCAGTAGTCCCAGGGGGACGCGCAATCAGCCCCAGCATTTT. The encoded protein is CASSPRGTRNQPQHF. Full variable domain (remainder filled in from reference TRBV19 and TRBJ1-5): DGGITQSPKYLFRKEGQNVTLSCEQNLNHDAMYWYRQDPGQGLRLIYYSQIVNDFQKGDIAEGYSVSREKKESFPLTVTSAQKNPTAFYLCASSPRGTRNQPQHFGDGTRLSIL.

CDR3 sequence reads: CASSLRLELWRAEAFF. In DNA, the CDR3 is TGTGCCAGCAGCTTAAGGCTGGAACTTTGGAGGGCTGAAGCTTTCTTT. The V call is TRBV7-9, the J call TRBJ1-1, with unresolved D. V lost 2 bases and J 6 bases, leaving 19 bases between the germline ends. Per germline, CDR1 SEHNR and CDR2 FQNEAQ (reference sequence). The CDR3 consists of 16 residues. The entire variable domain, with the rest obtained from reference TRBV7-9 and TRBJ1-1, is as follows: DTGVSQNPRHKITKRGQNVTFRCDPISEHNRLYWYRQTLGQGPEFLTYFQNEAQLEKSRLLSDRFSAERPKGSFSTLEIQRTEQGDSAMYLCASSLRLELWRAEAFFGQGTRLTVV.

This sequence joins TRBV30 and TRBJ1-6; a possible D gene is TRBD1 (5 bases). Deletions cut 0 bases from V and 10 bases from J, with 10 bases between. The V gene's germline CDR1 is GTSNPN and CDR2 SVGIG (reference sequence). The CDR3 is made up of 13 amino acids. DNA for the CDR3: TGTGCCTGGAGTGTACAAGGGGTGTCACCCCTCCACTTT. Its protein product is CAWSVQGVSPLHF.

V usage is TRBV27 and J usage is TRBJ2-3; the match to TRBD2 covers 16 bases. This CDR3 contains 17 residues. Germline-derived CDR1 and CDR2 are MNHEY and SMNVEV (reference sequence). V lost 6 bases to trimming and J lost 8 bases; unmatched junction nucleotides: 11. The chain's CDR3 is CASRNEGLAGGVSTQYF. In DNA, the CDR3 is TGTGCCAGCAGAAATGAGGGACTAGCGGGGGGGGTGTCTACGCAGTATTTT.

The gene calls are TRBV7-9 and TRBJ1-4; tentative D call: TRBD1 (6 bases). Germline V gives CDR1 SEHNR, CDR2 FQNEAQ (reference sequence). Trimming stripped 4 bases from V and 8 bases from J, with 14 bases between. CDR3 size: 14 residues. CDR3 nucleotide sequence: TGTGCCAGCAGCTCAGGGGTGTCTCGGGAAAAACTGTTTTTT. It codes for CASSSGVSREKLFF.

The chain joins TRBV15 to TRBJ2-1; D is possibly TRBD2 (6 bases). The CDR3 contains 15 residues. V lost 5 bases and J 6 bases, leaving 17 bases between the germline ends. The germline V gene encodes CDR1 LNHNV and CDR2 YYDKDF (reference sequence). CDR3 nucleotide sequence: TGTGCCACCAGCCCCCCCTACGGGGGAGGCAATGAGCAGTTCTTC. Amino acid sequence: CATSPPYGGGNEQFF.

V gene TRBV7-9 combines with J gene TRBJ2-5, with D perhaps matching TRBD1 or TRBD2 (5 bases each). The germline V gene encodes CDR1 SEHNR and CDR2 FQNEAQ (reference sequence). V dropped 5 bases and J dropped 4 bases, with 20 bases sitting between them. This CDR3 is 16 amino acids long. The CDR3 region is CASSITGTAGRETQYF. The DNA for the CDR3 is TGTGCCAGCAGCATAACCGGGACCGCCGGCCGAGAGACCCAGTACTTC.

This chain connects TRBV4-1 to TRBJ2-5; D gene ambiguous. CDR3 length equals 12 residues. V lost 1 base to trimming and J lost 5 bases, with 5 bases between them. From germline, CDR1 is MGHRA and CDR2 YSYEKL. CDR3 nucleotides: TGCGCCAGCAGCCAAGGGCGGGAGACCCAGTACTTC. Protein: CASSQGRETQYF.

The V call is TRBV7-8, the J call TRBJ1-1; 8 bases agree with TRBD1. The J segment lost 11 bases and the V segment lost 7 bases, leaving 6 bases of the junction unmatched. The V gene's germline CDR1 is SGHVS and CDR2 FQNEAQ. The CDR3 is 11 residues long. The CDR3, as DNA: TGTGCCAGCATTGGCAGGGGGCTGGCTTTCTTT. Its protein product is CASIGRGLAFF.